This T cell receptor (beta chain) emerged from a study of shared clonotypes between healthy human individuals. Over several immunoSEQ plates, each subset's genomic DNA was distributed in even portions. Generated by immunoSEQ multiplex PCR, the TCRdb table keeps only in-frame clones and is missing some. The table has about 460,000 clones, 70% to 80% seen once; the top ten hold around 11%. CDR3 length equals 14 residues. Trimming pared 4 bases from V and 3 bases from J, leaving 13 bases between. The germline V gene encodes CDR1 SGHRS and CDR2 YFSETQ. This clone showed up just a few times. The rearrangement links TRBV5-1 to TRBJ2-5, with D perhaps TRBD2 (6 bases). Material: PBMCs. The sequence derives from a woman aged 40 to 50 in good health. Some clones in this sample may be carry-over from other donors' samples. The CDR3 nucleotides read TGCGCCAGCAGCGGGAGGACAACCGAAGAGACCCAGTACTTC. Translated, it gives CASSGRTTEETQYF.